This T cell receptor beta chain was documented in a study of regulatory T cells in long-lasting Graves disease. Time point reported: persistent/refractory GD, antithyroid drugs over 5 years with positive TRAb. From PBMCs, RNA was extracted and then used to make the TCR library. The authors drew patients from an endocrinology department in Xi'an, China. Relying on iRepertoire HTBI primers and Arm-PCR of CDR3 regions, the team built TCR beta libraries. From the multiplex PCR reads, TCRdb called clonotypes with MiXCR, one entry per CDR3 protein. The sample consists of some 420,000 distinct CDR3 sequences, about 22% of them appearing once. General study points: With persistent disease, TRBV28, TRBJ1-2 and TRBJ2-5 were the favored segments.

The CDR3 is 13 amino acids. From germline, CDR1 is DFQATT and CDR2 SNEGSKA (reference sequence). V lost 1 base to trimming and J lost 9 bases; unmatched junction nucleotides: 0. Concerning this clonotype itself: Its antigen remains unknown.

This specimen was peripheral blood mononuclear cells (PBMCs), taken when the disease was refractory, from a patient treated with antithyroid drugs. The rearrangement joins TRBV20-1 to TRBJ2-1; TRBD2 aligns across 13 bases. The source of this sequence is a female donor with Graves disease. CDR3 sequence reads: CSARGTSGSEQFF. The CDR3, as DNA: TGCAGTGCTAGAGGGACTAGCGGGAGTGAGCAGTTCTTC.